This is a list of T cell receptor beta chains from one sample in a study of T cell responses to AZD1222 COVID-19 vaccine. Sequencing was performed with immunoSEQ multiplex PCR; in TCRdb, only in-frame clones are kept and a portion is missing. Seen here are over 100,000 clones, around nine tenths observed once, and the top ten hold 8.4%. The material was peripheral blood, obtained on day 0 of AZD1222 vaccination. Receptors were obtained from an adult in good health. Both conserved end residues are part of each CDR3. The order of the fields is D gene, clone size, V gene, CDR3 length, J gene, CDR3 DNA, CDR3 protein. A D gene is named only where the DNA matches it firmly. Clone size is not always given. Where it is, it says once, few, many or a class for expanded clones.

>TRBD2|NA|TRBV20-1|14|TRBJ2-7
TGCAGTGCTAGTCCTAGCGGGAGAACTAGTGAGCAGTACTTC
CSASPSGRTSEQYF
>NA|NA|TRBV19|14|TRBJ1-3
TGTGCCAGTAGTATCCTACAGGGCGGGAACACCATATATTTT
CASSILQGGNTIYF
>NA|NA|TRBV10-1|14|TRBJ1-5
TGCGCCAGCAGTGCAGGGTCCCCCAATCAGCCCCAGCATTTT
CASSAGSPNQPQHF
>NA|NA|TRBV5-4|15|TRBJ2-6
TGTGCCAGCAGTGACATTTTCTCTGGGGCCAACGTCCTGACTTTC
CASSDIFSGANVLTF
>NA|NA|TRBV19|15|TRBJ2-1
TGTGCCAGTACCCCGGGGAGACAGTGGGGAAATGAGCAGTTCTTC
CASTPGRQWGNEQFF
>NA|NA|TRBV7-9|15|TRBJ1-3
TGTGCCAGCAGCTTGATCGGAGGATCGGGAAACACCATATATTTT
CASSLIGGSGNTIYF
>NA|NA|TRBV2|11|TRBJ2-7
TGTGCCAGCAGTGAAAGGGCTACCCAGTACTTC
CASSERATQYF
>TRBD1|NA|TRBV12-3/TRBV12-4|13|TRBJ1-1
TGTGCCAGCAGTCCAGACAGGGTCACTGAAGCTTTCTTT
CASSPDRVTEAFF
>NA|NA|TRBV27|13|TRBJ2-1
TGTGCCAGCAGTTTTTGGGCGAACAATGAGCAGTTCTTC
CASSFWANNEQFF
>TRBD2|NA|TRBV4-2|16|TRBJ2-2
TGTGCCAGCAGCCAAGGGACTAGCGGCCACACCGGGGAGCTGTTTTTT
CASSQGTSGHTGELFF
>TRBD1|NA|TRBV6-6|14|TRBJ1-2
TGTGCCAGCAGTTCCCGGACAGGGCTAACTGGCTACACCTTC
CASSSRTGLTGYTF
>TRBD1|NA|TRBV7-6|16|TRBJ1-4
TGTGCCAGCAGCTTAGAGTTTGGACAGGGGAACGAAAAACTGTTTTTT
CASSLEFGQGNEKLFF
>NA|NA|TRBV14|17|TRBJ1-2
TGTGCCAGCAGCCAAGATCTCGGTACAGCCGCGTCTTGGGGCTACACCTTC
CASSQDLGTAASWGYTF
>TRBD1|NA|TRBV20-1|9|TRBJ1-2
TGCAGTGCTAGTTGGGACAGGGGATTC
CSASWDRGF
>NA|few|TRBV3-1/TRBV3-2|15|TRBJ1-4
TGTGCCAGCAGCCAGAGGGCCGCAACTAATGAAAAACTGTTTTTT
CASSQRAATNEKLFF
>TRBD1|NA|TRBV14|15|TRBJ1-6
TGTGCCAGCAGCCAATTCCGGACAGGGAAGTCACCCCTCCACTTT
CASSQFRTGKSPLHF
>NA|NA|TRBV10-1|13|TRBJ2-7
TGCGCCAGCGGCGGGACAGAATCCTACGAGCAGTACTTC
CASGGTESYEQYF
>NA|NA|TRBV5-1|15|TRBJ1-2
TGCGCCAGCAGAGATACGGCAGCCGCTAACTATGGCTACACCTTC
CASRDTAAANYGYTF
>NA|NA|TRBV10-2|13|TRBJ1-2
TGCGCCAGCAGTGGACGGCTCAACTATGGCTACACCTTC
CASSGRLNYGYTF
>NA|NA|TRBV7-6|12|TRBJ1-2
TGTGCCAGCAGTCGGGACAACTATGGCTACACCTTC
CASSRDNYGYTF
>NA|NA|TRBV5-5|14|TRBJ1-2
TGTGCCAGCAGCTTCTTGGGGACGTCTTATGGCTACACCTTC
CASSFLGTSYGYTF
>TRBD1|NA|TRBV19|17|TRBJ2-6
TGTGCCAGTAGTATGGGACAGAGTACCTCTGGGGCCAACGTCCTGACTTTC
CASSMGQSTSGANVLTF
>NA|NA|TRBV15|13|TRBJ2-5
TGTGCCACCAGCGGCTACCTTCGGGAGACCCAGTACTTC
CATSGYLRETQYF
>NA|once|TRBV2|12|TRBJ2-1
TGTGCCGCGATAGGTGTGACGCCTGAGCAGTTCTTC
CAAIGVTPEQFF
>NA|once|TRBV3-1/TRBV3-2|15|TRBJ1-6
TGTGCCAGCAGCCAAGGGGGGCAGGGATACCGGCCCCTCCACTTT
CASSQGGQGYRPLHF
>NA|NA|TRBV19|13|TRBJ1-1
TGTGCCAGTAGTATGAGCAGTTACACTGAAGCTTTCTTT
CASSMSSYTEAFF
>TRBD1|NA|TRBV24-1|16|TRBJ2-7
TGTGCCACCAGTGACGAGCCCGGGACAGGGCGGTACGAGCAGTACTTC
CATSDEPGTGRYEQYF
>TRBD1|NA|TRBV9|15|TRBJ1-2
TGTGCCAGCAACCCACAGGGGAGGCGTGAGATTGGCTACACCTTC
CASNPQGRREIGYTF
>NA|NA|TRBV27|13|TRBJ2-3
TGTGCCAGCATGGACAGATTCACAGATACGCAGTATTTT
CASMDRFTDTQYF
>TRBD2|once|TRBV30|13|TRBJ2-1
TGTGCCTGGAGAGCGGGGGGTTTCAGTGAGCAGTTCTTC
CAWRAGGFSEQFF
>NA|NA|TRBV12-3/TRBV12-4|12|TRBJ2-7
TGTGCCAGCAGTCCTGGGTCTTACGAGCAGTACTTC
CASSPGSYEQYF
>NA|NA|TRBV9|15|TRBJ1-6
TGTGCCAGCAGCGTCAACAGGGTGGGGGATTCACCCCTCCACTTT
CASSVNRVGDSPLHF
>TRBD2|once|TRBV10-3|14|TRBJ2-1
TGTGCCATCAGCGGCGGGAGTACGACCAATGAGCAGTTCTTC
CAISGGSTTNEQFF
>TRBD1|NA|TRBV5-1|15|TRBJ2-3
TGCGCCAGCAGCCGGACAGGCCCTAGCACAGATACGCAGTATTTT
CASSRTGPSTDTQYF
>NA|NA|TRBV7-8|15|TRBJ1-2
TGTGCCAGCAGCTTAGGGACAGTCGATGCCTATGGCTACACCTTC
CASSLGTVDAYGYTF
>NA|once|TRBV5-6|17|TRBJ1-1
TGTGCCAGCACCCAACGGGGGCAGGCCGTAATGAACACTGAAGCTTTCTTT
CASTQRGQAVMNTEAFF
>NA|NA|TRBV7-9|17|TRBJ2-3
TGTGCCAGCAGCAACGTCCCGGGCCGGGGTTTATTGGATACGCAGTATTTT
CASSNVPGRGLLDTQYF
>TRBD1|NA|TRBV7-9|14|TRBJ1-3
TGTGCCAGCAGCCAGGGACAGACTGGAAACACCATATATTTT
CASSQGQTGNTIYF
>NA|NA|TRBV7-3|13|TRBJ1-4
TGTGCCAGCGGGCAGGGAGCGAATGAAAAACTGTTTTTT
CASGQGANEKLFF
>NA|NA|TRBV5-1|13|TRBJ1-2
TGCGCCAGCCGCTTAACCGATAACTATGGCTACACCTTC
CASRLTDNYGYTF
>NA|NA|TRBV2|14|TRBJ2-2
TGTGCCAGCAGGAATAGCGGAAACACCGGGGAGCTGTTTTTT
CASRNSGNTGELFF
>TRBD1|once|TRBV25-1|12|TRBJ2-1
TGTGCCAGCAACAGGGGCTACAATGAGCAGTTCTTC
CASNRGYNEQFF
>TRBD1|NA|TRBV6-5|15|TRBJ2-7
TGTGCCAGCAGCCCCCAGGGGGCCAGACTCTACGAGCAGTACTTC
CASSPQGARLYEQYF
>TRBD2|NA|TRBV30|19|TRBJ2-1
TGTGCCTGGAGTGTATGGTTCCCCCGGAGTCGCGGGAGCTACAATGAGCAGTTCTTC
CAWSVWFPRSRGSYNEQFF
>NA|NA|TRBV7-8|15|TRBJ1-1
TGTGCCAGCAACTTTCGACCGGGACTAAACACTGAAGCTTTCTTT
CASNFRPGLNTEAFF
>NA|NA|TRBV11-2|14|TRBJ1-1
TGTGCCAGCAGCTTAGTGTGGGGAAACACTGAAGCTTTCTTT
CASSLVWGNTEAFF
>TRBD1|NA|TRBV7-2|14|TRBJ1-2
TGTGCCAGCAGCCCCACAGGGGGCCCCTATGGCTACACCTTC
CASSPTGGPYGYTF
>NA|once|TRBV10-3|15|TRBJ1-2
TGTGCCATCACCACGTGGGGTGGGATTAACTATGGCTACACCTTC
CAITTWGGINYGYTF
>TRBD1|NA|TRBV18|15|TRBJ1-2
TGTGCCAGCTCACCCCCGGGCAGGGGGACCTATGGCTACACCTTC
CASSPPGRGTYGYTF
>NA|NA|TRBV4-1|16|TRBJ1-1
TGCGCCAGCAGCCAAGAAATACTAGGCCTGAACACTGAAGCTTTCTTT
CASSQEILGLNTEAFF
>NA|NA|TRBV4-2|12|TRBJ2-7
TGTGCCAGCAGTAGGAGCTCCTACGAGCAGTACTTC
CASSRSSYEQYF
>NA|NA|TRBV18|14|TRBJ1-1
TGTGCCAGCTCACCCCGACAGGTGAACACTGAAGCTTTCTTT
CASSPRQVNTEAFF
>NA|NA|TRBV13|14|TRBJ1-5
TGTGCCAGCAGCTTAAAAGGGTTCAATCAGCCCCAGCATTTT
CASSLKGFNQPQHF